This T cell receptor (beta chain) was recorded in a study of blood T cell repertoires in COVID-19. About the research overall: COVID-19 samples from acute and convalescent phases originated in the United States, Italy and Spain. Sample material is recorded as cDNA or gDNA derived from T cells, B-cell-depleted T cells, or PBMCs.

In the authors' methods: Reference gene primers were amplified, and this amplification served to estimate nucleated cell counts. Sequencing was performed with immunoSEQ multiplex PCR; in TCRdb, only in-frame clones are kept and a portion is missing. V, J and clone size are taken as reported in that table, and D and trimming were inferred from the DNA itself. The sample lists some 97,000 clones, 75% to 95% occurring once. The CDR3 covers 13 residues. V was pared by 3 bases and J by 7 bases, with 5 bases of the junction left unmatched. Germline assignment: CDR1 KGHSH and CDR2 LQKENI. Material: peripheral blood. This receptor was taken from a man aged 50 or older with acute or convalescent COVID-19. V gene TRBV18 combines with J gene TRBJ1-2; TRBD1 aligns across 7 bases. CDR3 sequence reads: CASSPPTGFGYTF. CDR3 sequence (DNA): TGTGCCAGCTCACCCCCGACAGGGTTTGGCTACACCTTC.